The TCR beta chain under discussion was sequenced for a study of shared clonotypes between healthy human individuals. Sequencing was performed with immunoSEQ multiplex PCR; in TCRdb, only in-frame clones are kept and a portion is missing. Found here are a few million clones, just under 95% of them singletons; the top ten hold around 0.38%. General study results and limits: Some clonotypes were shared by all four sorted-subset donors, while others were not shared. The non-shared ones had lower generation probabilities than the shared ones.

Germline assignment: CDR1 LNHDA and CDR2 SQIVND (reference sequence). The CDR3 has 14 amino acids. The V end lost 3 bases, the J end lost 0 bases, and 8 bases lay between the germline ends. Details on this clone: Its target is not known.

This chain uses TRBV19 with TRBJ1-1, with D hard to call. The sample taken for sequencing was naive CD4+ T cells from PBMCs. Subset of the sample: CD45RA+ positively selected. The TCR originated in a man aged 18 to 30 in good health. Some clones in this sample may be carry-over from other donors' samples. CDR3 DNA sequence: TGTGCCAGTAGTATCCCCCGCCTGAACACTGAAGCTTTCTTT. Its translation is CASSIPRLNTEAFF.